These 30 T cell receptor beta chains were sequenced from one sample in a study of regulatory T cells in long-lasting Graves disease. iRepertoire HTBI primers and Arm-PCR of CDR3 regions built TCR beta libraries. MiXCR was run by TCRdb on the multiplex PCR reads, yielding one entry per CDR3 protein. Of 450,000 to 500,000 distinct CDR3 sequences in the sample, roughly 16% were seen once. The time point: newly diagnosed GD, antithyroid drugs for less than 3 months. Generation of the TCR library employed RNA extracted from PBMCs. This sample also appeared in a second study, on T cells in Graves' hyperthyroidism and ophthalmopathy.

The source material was peripheral blood mononuclear cells (PBMCs), sampled at new diagnosis, from a patient treated with antithyroid drugs. These receptors were collected from a man aged 40-49 years with Graves disease.

This clonotype was observed many times. The chain joins TRBV20-1 to TRBJ2-1; 10 bases align to TRBD2. Germline CDR1 and CDR2: DFQATT and SNEGSKA (reference sequence). V was clipped by 2 bases and J by 12 bases; unmatched bases: 13. CDR3 length: 15 amino acids. The CDR3 DNA reads TGCAGTGCTAGATCCCCGGGACTAGCGATTGGATTGCAGTTCTTC. Translation: CSARSPGLAIGLQFF.

This clonotype came up a few times. The chain uses TRBV25-1 and TRBJ2-1; 8 bases match TRBD2. The ends lost 2 bases at V and 6 bases at J; junction bases unmatched: 12. The CDR3 is 17 residues long. The germline gives CDR1 MGHDK, CDR2 SYGVNS. CDR3 coding DNA: TGTGCCAGCAGTGAACGCCCCGGGACTAGAGATATCAATGAGCAGTTCTTC. This codes for CASSERPGTRDINEQFF.

This clonotype was seen ten or more times. The V gene is TRBV12-5, the J gene TRBJ2-1; 7 bases fit TRBD1. The germline V gene encodes CDR1 LGHNT and CDR2 FRNRAP. J lost 0 bases, V lost 5 bases, and 4 bases had no gene match. The CDR3 is 15 residues long. CDR3 sequence: CASGEQGSSYNEQFF. For the CDR3, the DNA is TGTGCTAGTGGTGAACAGGGGAGCTCCTACAATGAGCAGTTCTTC.

This clonotype was detected ten times or more. V is TRBV13 and J is TRBJ1-1, with D tentatively TRBD1 (5 bases). Germline lookup yields CDR1 PRHDT and CDR2 FYEKMQ (reference sequence). V lost 4 bases and J 8 bases, leaving 11 bases between the germline ends. The CDR3 extends over 12 amino acids. The DNA of the CDR3 is TGTGCCAGCAGCTCGGTGGGGGGAGAAGCTTTCTTT. Amino acids: CASSSVGGEAFF. Variable domain in full (rest from reference TRBV13 and TRBJ1-1): AAGVIQSPRHLIKEKRETATLKCYPIPRHDTVYWYQQGPGQDPQFLISFYEKMQSDKGSIPDRFSAQQFSDYHSELNMSSLELGDSALYFCASSSVGGEAFFGQGTRLTVV.

About this clonotype itself: Because it lacks the conserved phenylalanine or tryptophan at the end, this CDR3 is likely a read error. The V call is TRBV20-1, the J call TRBJ2-1, with 8 bases lining up with TRBD2. The CDR3 consists of 17 residues. The germline gives CDR1 DFQATT, CDR2 SNEGSKA (reference sequence). Germline trimming cut 3 bases from V and 9 bases from J; bases unmatched to any gene: 19. As DNA, the CDR3 is TGCAGTGCTAGCCCGCGGACTAGCCCCTTCCAGGGGAGTGAGCAGTTCTCC. The encoded protein is CSASPRTSPFQGSEQFS.

This clonotype was recorded many times. The CDR3 here is CASSSPGQGHLMNTEAFF. The CDR3 bases are TGTGCCAGCAGCTCACCGGGACAGGGGCATCTTATGAACACTGAAGCTTTCTTT. V and J are TRBV11-3 and TRBJ1-1; 10 bases agree with TRBD1. Germline values: CDR1 SGHNT, CDR2 YENEEA. CDR3 length: 18 residues. V shed 4 bases and J 0 bases; nucleotides not matched to a gene: 11.

The CDR3 coding sequence is TGTGCCAGCAGCCAGGGATCTGGAGGGCCGTCGAACACCGGGGAGCTGTTTTTT. Translated, it gives CASSQGSGGPSNTGELFF. The V gene is TRBV3-1, the J gene TRBJ2-2, with D possibly being TRBD2 (6 bases). Germline loops: CDR1 LGHDT, CDR2 YNNKEL (reference sequence). V was trimmed by 3 bases and J by 0 bases, leaving 17 bases between them. The CDR3 covers 18 residues.

The table lists this clonotype with a few counts. The genes are TRBV6-1 and TRBJ2-7, with 8 nucleotides matching TRBD1. The V segment lost 6 bases and the J segment 0 bases; nucleotides outside the gene matches: 16. Germline V gives CDR1 MNHNS, CDR2 SASEGT. This CDR3 spans 18 amino acids. The CDR3 here is CASRNPNIGQGGSYEQYF. The CDR3 bases are TGTGCCAGCAGAAATCCGAACATAGGACAGGGTGGCTCCTACGAGCAGTACTTC.

In its sample, this clonotype was seen many times. A junction boundary mismatches the germline segment, possibly from a read error. The rearrangement joins TRBV5-1 to TRBJ2-7; no reliable D call. CDR1 and CDR2 (germline): SGHRS, YFSETQ. The CDR3 loop spans 14 amino acids. The CDR3: CASSLGLGSYEQYF. DNA of the CDR3: TGTGCCAGCAGTTTGGGGTTAGGCTCCTACGAGCAGTACTTC.

The sample holds many counts of this clonotype. The CDR3 region is CSARGAREGSSYEQYF. CDR3 bases: TGCAGTGCTAGAGGGGCGCGGGAGGGAAGCTCCTACGAGCAGTACTTC. This rearrangement joins TRBV20-1 to TRBJ2-7; 9 bases fit TRBD2. Germline V gives CDR1 DFQATT, CDR2 SNEGSKA (reference sequence). The CDR3 consists of 16 residues. V shed 1 base and J 0 bases; nucleotides not matched to a gene: 7.

This clonotype has more than one count but fewer than ten. The chain's CDR3 is CASSPPGPQGGELFF. In DNA form, the CDR3 reads TGCGCCAGCAGCCCCCCGGGACCCCAAGGCGGGGAGCTGTTTTTT. The chain carries TRBV5-1 and TRBJ2-2; D assignment may be TRBD1 or TRBD2 (5 bases each). V was cut by 4 bases and J by 7 bases, with 17 bases left in between. This CDR3 has 15 residues. Germline loops: CDR1 SGHRS, CDR2 YFSETQ. The full variable domain, its missing parts supplied by reference TRBV5-1 and TRBJ2-2, is KAGVTQTPRYLIKTRGQQVTLSCSPISGHRSVSWYQQTPGQGLQFLFEYFSETQRNKGNFPGRFSGRQFSNSRSEMNVSTLELGDSALYLCASSPPGPQGGELFFGEGSRLTVL.

This clonotype showed up many times. The V call is TRBV28, the J call TRBJ2-5; maybe TRBD2 (5 bases). Germline-derived CDR1 and CDR2 are MDHEN and SYDVKM. CDR3 size: 16 residues. The V and J ends lost 3 bases and 4 bases respectively, with 18 bases between them. CDR3 nucleotide sequence: TGTGCCAGCAGTTTCGTCTTAGCGCCTTCAACAGAGACCCAGTACTTC. Translation: CASSFVLAPSTETQYF.

On this clonotype: A much bigger clone sits one base away, suggesting this may be a read error. The rearrangement joins TRBV6-1 to TRBJ1-2, with D maybe TRBD1 (6 bases). Germline loops: CDR1 MNHNS, CDR2 SASEGT. This CDR3 region has 13 residues. The CDR3 is CTSSESGTNGYTF. The CDR3, as DNA: TGTACCAGCAGTGAATCCGGGACAAATGGCTACACCTTC.

V and J are TRBV2 and TRBJ2-7; TRBD1 might be the D (5 bases). V was trimmed by 7 bases and J by 6 bases, leaving 22 bases between them. The CDR3 covers 15 residues. Germline V gives CDR1 SNHLY, CDR2 FYNNEI. CDR3 protein: CASTLKGHPSGEQYF. DNA for the CDR3: TGTGCCAGCACTCTAAAGGGGCACCCTTCGGGCGAGCAGTACTTC.

This clonotype was seen repeatedly, ten times or more. The chain links TRBV30 to TRBJ2-7; TRBD2 matches 8 bases. The CDR3 extends over 15 amino acids. Germline loops: CDR1 GTSNPN, CDR2 SVGIG (reference sequence). Germline trimming cut 0 bases from V and 2 bases from J; bases unmatched to any gene: 6. For the CDR3, the DNA is TGTGCCTGGAGTGTTCCCCCGGGACTAGCCTACGAGCAGTACTTC. This encodes CAWSVPPGLAYEQYF.

This clonotype has at least ten counts. This chain joins TRBV6-1 and TRBJ2-5; the D gene is possibly TRBD2 (6 bases). Germline V gene lookup returns CDR1 MNHNS and CDR2 SASEGT. V shed 1 base and J shed 4 bases, with 16 bases lying between them. The CDR3 has 16 amino acids. The CDR3 sequence: CASSEGPISGGETQYF. CDR3 sequence (DNA): TGTGCCAGCAGTGAAGGTCCCATTAGCGGAGGAGAGACCCAGTACTTC.

This clonotype came up many times. V is TRBV12-3 or TRBV12-4 and J is TRBJ2-5; TRBD1 might be the D (5 bases). The germline V and J ends were trimmed by 4 bases and 5 bases, with 17 bases remaining between them. CDR3 length equals 15 residues. The CDR3 protein is CASSYSGNGGETQYF. The CDR3 region has the DNA TGTGCCAGCAGTTACTCAGGGAATGGTGGGGAGACCCAGTACTTC.

With respect to this clonotype: It is likely a read error: a sequence one base away is far more abundant. This is likely a read error, given that the CDR3 carries no conserved phenylalanine or tryptophan at its end. This chain connects TRBV11-3 to TRBJ2-1, with 15 bases matching TRBD2. The CDR3 is made up of 14 amino acids. The germline CDR1 and CDR2 sequences are SGHNT and YENEEA. V shed 5 bases and J 7 bases; nucleotides not matched to a gene: 0. The CDR3 region is CASSGLAGGNEQFL. The DNA of the CDR3 is TGTGCCAGCAGCGGACTAGCGGGAGGGAATGAGCAGTTCCTC.

A few counts support this clonotype. The chain carries TRBV7-9 and TRBJ2-5; D uncertain. V gave up 1 base and J gave up 5 bases, with 14 bases separating them. Germline V CDR1 and CDR2: SEHNR, FQNEAQ (reference sequence). The CDR3 runs to 15 residues. CDR3 sequence: CASSLDSGSGETQYF. The CDR3 coding sequence is TGTGCCAGCAGCTTAGATTCCGGCAGTGGGGAGACCCAGTACTTC.

This clonotype was found many times. This chain uses TRBV28 with TRBJ1-5; unclear D gene. Between the trimmed V and J ends, which lost 3 bases and 5 bases, there was a span of 14 bases. CDR3 length equals 15 residues. From germline, CDR1 is MDHEN and CDR2 SYDVKM. The CDR3 DNA is TGTGCCAGCAGTTTTTTCCGGCCGCTTTATCAGCCCCAGCATTTT. Its translation is CASSFFRPLYQPQHF.

This clonotype was recorded many times. This chain connects TRBV28 to TRBJ2-1; 7 bases agree with TRBD2. Germline V lookup: CDR1 MDHEN, CDR2 SYDVKM. The CDR3 has 17 amino acids. V was clipped by 7 bases and J by 0 bases; unmatched bases: 12. The CDR3 spells CASMPPLGRASYNEQFF. DNA of the CDR3: TGTGCCAGCATGCCCCCGCTGGGGAGGGCCTCCTACAATGAGCAGTTCTTC.

This clonotype appeared many times. CDR3 in amino acids: CASSPGPTGETQYF. CDR3 in DNA: TGTGCCAGCAGCCCGGGCCCTACCGGAGAGACCCAGTACTTC. The chain uses TRBV5-6 and TRBJ2-5; no clear D. V shed 4 bases and J shed 4 bases, with 14 bases lying between them. This CDR3 contains 14 residues. CDR1 and CDR2 (germline): SGHDT, YYEEEE.

This clonotype was recorded at least ten times. This chain connects TRBV28 to TRBJ1-2, with TRBD1 matching over 10 bases. J gave up 1 base and V 2 bases, and 4 bases lay outside the gene matches. There are 16 residues in the CDR3. CDR1 and CDR2 from the germline V gene are MDHEN and SYDVKM. The CDR3 DNA reads as TGTGCCAGCAGTTTAGCCGGGACAGGGGTTAACTATGGCTACACCTTC. Amino acid sequence: CASSLAGTGVNYGYTF.

This clonotype has just a few counts. The chain recombines TRBV20-1 with TRBJ2-1, with 16 bases identical to TRBD2. The trim removed 4 bases at V and 15 bases at J, leaving 15 bases unmatched. The germline V gene encodes CDR1 DFQATT and CDR2 SNEGSKA (reference sequence). The CDR3 has 16 amino acids. In DNA form, the CDR3 reads TGCAGTGCTAACCTACCCGGGACTAGCGGGAGGGCGGGAGGGTTCTTC. Protein product: CSANLPGTSGRAGGFF.

Note on this clonotype: Since a much larger clone is just one base distant, this may be a read error. The chain employs TRBV28 and TRBJ2-7, with TRBD2 matching 10 bases. V trimming: 10 bases; J trimming: 6 bases; junction bases outside the gene matches: 15. Germline V gene lookup returns CDR1 MDHEN and CDR2 SYDVKM. This CDR3 contains 15 residues. CDR3 in DNA: TGTGCCACTGCGAGGAGTAGCGGGAGGCCGTCCGAGCAGTACTTC. This encodes CATARSSGRPSEQYF.

This clonotype was detected ten times or more. The chain couples TRBV11-2 to TRBJ2-3, with D hard to call. The V gene lost 4 bases and the J gene lost 4 bases, with 21 bases spanning the gap. The CDR3 has 17 amino acids. Germline-derived CDR1 and CDR2 are SGHAT and FQNNGV. This CDR3 is CASSSYGGHSVADTQYF. The CDR3 nucleotides are TGTGCCAGCAGCTCCTATGGCGGTCACAGCGTCGCAGATACGCAGTATTTT.

In this sample, this clonotype turned up a few times. CDR3 in DNA: TGCAGCGGGACTAGCGGGACCGGCTCCTACAATGAGCAGTTCTTC. This gives the protein CSGTSGTGSYNEQFF. This chain connects TRBV29-1 to TRBJ2-1; TRBD2 matches 12 bases. This CDR3 is 15 amino acids long. Germline V CDR1 and CDR2: SQVTM, ANQGSEA. J was trimmed by 0 bases and V by 7 bases; bases with no gene match: 4.

This clonotype was found many times. V and J are TRBV2 and TRBJ2-1; 7 bases agree with TRBD2. This CDR3 has 16 amino acids. Trimming removed 1 base from V and 0 bases from J; junction bases left unmatched: 3. Germline V gene lookup returns CDR1 SNHLY and CDR2 FYNNEI. CDR3 bases: TGTGCCAGCAGTGAAGGGGGCGGGAGCTCCTACAATGAGCAGTTCTTC. Its protein is CASSEGGGSSYNEQFF.

The chain is built from TRBV5-1 and TRBJ1-6; TRBD1 matches at 7 bases. This CDR3 spans 14 amino acids. The germline CDR1 and CDR2 sequences are SGHRS and YFSETQ. V lost 3 bases and J lost 7; bases outside the gene matches: 4. The CDR3 bases are TGCGCCAGCAGCTCCGGGACAGAGAATTCACCCCTCCACTTT. Translating it yields CASSSGTENSPLHF.

This clonotype was picked up many times. The J gene is TRBJ1-1, the V gene TRBV28; D possibly corresponds to TRBD1 (5 bases). Germline assignment: CDR1 MDHEN and CDR2 SYDVKM. Trimming left V 10 bases short and J 4 bases short, with 13 bases between. This CDR3 spans 12 amino acids. The CDR3 sequence: CATQGFSTEAFF. In nucleotides, the CDR3 is TGTGCCACCCAGGGTTTTTCCACTGAAGCTTTCTTT. The whole variable domain, filled in from reference TRBV28 and TRBJ1-1, reads DVKVTQSSRYLVKRTGEKVFLECVQDMDHENMFWYRQDPGLGLRLIYFSYDVKMKEKGDIPEGYSVSREKKERFSLILESASTNQTSMYLCATQGFSTEAFFGQGTRLTVV.